A few counts support the clone carrying this T cell receptor beta chain. With 60 Vbeta and 13 Jbeta primers, the PCR was carried out. Libraries were prepared by immunoSEQ multiplex PCR; TCRdb keeps only in-frame clonotypes and omits some of them. Among 160,000 or so clones listed, more than 65% were seen once. V gave up 0 bases and J gave up 6 bases, with 12 bases separating them. Germline V gene data show CDR1 as MNHEY and CDR2 as SMNVEV (reference sequence). This CDR3 has 14 residues. This entry belongs to a study of cytomegalovirus exposure and HLA in healthy donors. The sequencing input was PBMCs. This receptor was identified in a middle-aged man in good health and CMV-seropositive. The rearrangement links TRBV27 to TRBJ2-7, with TRBD1 as a possible D gene (5 bases). CDR3 residues: CASSLSGAPAEQYF. The CDR3 coding sequence is TGTGCCAGCAGTTTATCAGGGGCCCCCGCCGAGCAGTACTTC.